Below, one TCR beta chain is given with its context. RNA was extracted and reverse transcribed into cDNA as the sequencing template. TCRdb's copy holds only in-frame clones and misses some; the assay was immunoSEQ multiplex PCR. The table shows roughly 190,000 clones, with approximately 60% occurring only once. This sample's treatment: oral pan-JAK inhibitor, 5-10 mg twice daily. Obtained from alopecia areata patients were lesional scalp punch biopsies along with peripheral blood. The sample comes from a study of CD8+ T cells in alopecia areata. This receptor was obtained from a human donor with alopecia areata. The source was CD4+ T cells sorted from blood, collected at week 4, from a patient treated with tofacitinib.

CDR3 residues: CSVAVGLETQYF. CDR3 nucleotide sequence: TGCAGCGTTGCGGTGGGGTTAGAGACCCAGTACTTC. V gene TRBV29-1 combines with J gene TRBJ2-5; no firm D call. The V gene's germline CDR1 is SQVTM and CDR2 ANQGSEA. CDR3 length: 12 residues. V lost 4 bases to trimming and J lost 4 bases, with 10 bases between them.